The 16 T cell receptor beta chains below were found in one sample sequenced in a study of T cells in Graves' hyperthyroidism and ophthalmopathy. TCR beta CDR3 sequences were amplified from RNA transcripts. Using the HTBI primer set, a first-round RT-PCR was run on the TCR CDR3. A single record per CDR3 protein comes from TCRdb applying MiXCR to the multiplex PCR reads. Of about 690,000 distinct CDR3 sequences in the sample, 15% to 20% were seen once. Sequencing used blood. Every receptor here comes from a man in his fifties or sixties with Graves' hyperthyroidism.

Comment on this clonotype: A much larger clone is a single base away; this may be a read error. The chain links TRBV28 to TRBJ1-2; D unclear. CDR1 is MDHEN and CDR2 is SYDVKM in the germline V gene. The CDR3 has 15 residues. The V end lost 5 bases, the J end lost 3 bases, and 16 bases lay between the germline ends. Here the CDR3 reads CASSELHGTDYGYTF. The DNA of the CDR3 is TGTGCCAGCAGTGAACTACATGGTACTGACTATGGCTACACCTTC.

This clonotype was observed at least ten times. The genes are TRBV18 and TRBJ1-1, with TRBD1 identical over 8 bases. Trimming at V came to 2 bases and at J to 2 bases, leaving 4 bases not matched to a gene. Germline V gene lookup returns CDR1 KGHSH and CDR2 LQKENI. The CDR3 length is 15 residues. DNA for the CDR3: TGTGCCAGCTCACCAGGGACAGGAACCAACACTGAAGCTTTCTTT. This encodes CASSPGTGTNTEAFF.

This clonotype was seen only a few times. V is TRBV20-1 and J is TRBJ2-7; 14 bases fit TRBD2. Losses at the gene ends were 2 bases for V and 3 bases for J; bases not matched to a gene: 12. The CDR3 covers 18 residues. Per the germline V gene, CDR1 is DFQATT and CDR2 is SNEGSKA (reference sequence). The CDR3 spells CSARPFGLAGGGGYEQYF. CDR3 DNA sequence: TGCAGTGCTAGACCTTTCGGACTAGCGGGAGGAGGGGGCTACGAGCAGTACTTC.

CDR3 DNA sequence: TGCGCCAGCAGCCAGCTACAGGGGGCAGATGGCTACACCTTC. This codes for CASSQLQGADGYTF. The chain uses TRBV4-1 and TRBJ1-2, with 9 bases that match TRBD1. From germline, CDR1 is MGHRA and CDR2 YSYEKL. The CDR3 contains 14 residues. After removal of 3 bases from V and 6 bases from J, the junction contained 5 bases not matched to a gene.

V and J are TRBV19 and TRBJ2-7, with D maybe TRBD1 (6 bases). Germline V CDR1 and CDR2: LNHDA, SQIVND (reference sequence). The CDR3 length is 14 residues. The germline V and J ends were trimmed by 7 bases and 1 base, with 14 bases remaining between them. For the CDR3, the DNA is TGTGCCAGTACGGCAGGGGTCGGGTCCTACGAGCAGTACTTC. It yields the protein CASTAGVGSYEQYF. Full variable domain (missing parts from reference TRBV19 and TRBJ2-7): DGGITQSPKYLFRKEGQNVTLSCEQNLNHDAMYWYRQDPGQGLRLIYYSQIVNDFQKGDIAEGYSVSREKKESFPLTVTSAQKNPTAFYLCASTAGVGSYEQYFGPGTRLTVT.

The chain employs TRBV9 and TRBJ2-1, with TRBD2 matching 7 bases. The CDR3 sequence is 14 residues long. With 0 bases clipped from V and 9 bases from J, the junction kept 6 bases outside the gene matches. CDR1 and CDR2 from the germline V gene are SGDLS and YYNGEE. CDR3 nucleotide sequence: TGTGCCAGCAGCGTAGGAGGCGGGAGCGGTGAGCAGTTCTTC. Translated, it gives CASSVGGGSGEQFF.

The chain joins TRBV2 to TRBJ2-7; 9 bases line up with TRBD2. CDR1 is SNHLY and CDR2 is FYNNEI in the germline V gene. The CDR3 runs to 16 residues. J gave up 5 bases and V 3 bases, and 11 bases lay outside the gene matches. CDR3 coding DNA: TGTGCCAGCAGTGAGCGGGCGGGAGGGTTTTTAGACGAGCAGTACTTC. This codes for CASSERAGGFLDEQYF.

This clonotype was found many times. The rearrangement uses TRBV28 and TRBJ1-2; possible D gene TRBD1, 5 bases. The germline CDR1 and CDR2 sequences are MDHEN and SYDVKM. The CDR3 contains 16 residues. Trimming stripped 4 bases from V and 2 bases from J, with 17 bases between. The CDR3 spells CASSSHATGGNYGYTF. The CDR3 coding sequence is TGTGCCAGCAGTTCACACGCGACGGGGGGGAACTATGGCTACACCTTC.

The sample holds many counts of this clonotype. The chain uses TRBV12-5 and TRBJ2-1; weak D call: TRBD2 (5 bases). Trimming removed 4 bases from V and 2 bases from J, with 18 bases in between. The germline V gene has CDR1 LGHNT and CDR2 FRNRAP. The CDR3 sequence is 17 residues long. CDR3 in amino acids: CASGYTFSAGAYNEQFF. For the CDR3, the DNA is TGTGCTAGTGGTTATACATTTTCGGCGGGTGCCTACAATGAGCAGTTCTTC.

This clonotype appeared many times. The chain employs TRBV9 and TRBJ2-5; 8 nucleotides align to TRBD2. The V gene's germline CDR1 is SGDLS and CDR2 YYNGEE. This CDR3 is 14 amino acids long. Losses at the gene ends were 3 bases for V and 1 base for J; bases not matched to a gene: 2. The CDR3, as DNA: TGTGCCAGCAGCGATAGCGGGGCCCAAGAGACCCAGTACTTC. Protein product: CASSDSGAQETQYF. Variable domain in full (rest from reference TRBV9 and TRBJ2-5): DSGVTQTPKHLITATGQRVTLRCSPRSGDLSVYWYQQSLDQGLQFLIQYYNGEERAKGNILERFSAQQFPDLHSELNLSSLELGDSALYFCASSDSGAQETQYFGPGTRLLVL.

This clonotype was seen at least ten times. This chain connects TRBV20-1 to TRBJ2-5; 7 bases fit TRBD1. CDR1 and CDR2 (germline): DFQATT, SNEGSKA (reference sequence). V was pared by 3 bases and J by 2 bases, with 3 bases of the junction left unmatched. The CDR3 consists of 13 residues. The CDR3 DNA follows: TGCAGTGCTAGGGGACAGCCACAAGAGACCCAGTACTTC. Its protein product is CSARGQPQETQYF.

There are many counts of this clonotype. The chain couples TRBV19 to TRBJ2-5; D is unresolved. The V end was cut by 4 bases, the J end by 0 bases, with 12 bases between. Germline lookup yields CDR1 LNHDA and CDR2 SQIVND (reference sequence). The CDR3 sequence is 15 residues long. The CDR3 coding sequence is TGTGCCAGTAGTAGAAACATCGGAGACCAAGAGACCCAGTACTTC. Protein: CASSRNIGDQETQYF.

V gene TRBV29-1 combines with J gene TRBJ2-2, with 13 nucleotides matching TRBD2. The V and J ends lost 4 bases and 2 bases, in that order; junction bases with no gene match: 4. Germline values: CDR1 SQVTM, CDR2 ANQGSEA. The CDR3 contains 16 residues. For the CDR3, the DNA is TGCAGCGTTGCGACTAGCGGGAGGTATAACACCGGGGAGCTGTTTTTT. Translated: CSVATSGRYNTGELFF.

The table lists this clonotype with many counts. The chain joins TRBV6-1 to TRBJ1-1; D gene uncertain. The CDR3 contains 14 residues. The germline V and J ends were trimmed by 2 bases and 4 bases, with 11 bases remaining between them. Germline loops: CDR1 MNHNS, CDR2 SASEGT. The DNA of the CDR3 is TGTGCCAGCAGTGAACGCGGGTCGAGCACTGAAGCTTTCTTT. Its protein product is CASSERGSSTEAFF.

This clonotype was observed many times. This chain joins TRBV13 and TRBJ1-2; 8 bases match TRBD1. Germline V gene data show CDR1 as PRHDT and CDR2 as FYEKMQ (reference sequence). This CDR3 spans 15 amino acids. J was trimmed by 3 bases and V by 4 bases; bases with no gene match: 7. CDR3 bases: TGTGCCAGCAGCTCAGGCAGGGGGCTGGACTATGGCTACACCTTC. It yields the protein CASSSGRGLDYGYTF. The full variable domain, completed using reference TRBV13 and TRBJ1-2, is AAGVIQSPRHLIKEKRETATLKCYPIPRHDTVYWYQQGPGQDPQFLISFYEKMQSDKGSIPDRFSAQQFSDYHSELNMSSLELGDSALYFCASSSGRGLDYGYTFGSGTRLTVV.

In its sample, this clonotype was seen many times. V usage is TRBV2 and J usage is TRBJ1-1; TRBD1 agrees at 7 bases. The CDR3 length is 14 residues. Unmatched junction bases numbered 2, after V lost 1 base and J lost 3 bases. From germline, CDR1 is SNHLY and CDR2 FYNNEI. CDR3 region: CASSEGQGHTEAFF. CDR3 nucleotides: TGTGCCAGCAGTGAAGGACAGGGTCACACTGAAGCTTTCTTT. Full variable domain (remainder filled in from reference TRBV2 and TRBJ1-1): EPEVTQTPSHQVTQMGQEVILRCVPISNHLYFYWYRQILGQKVEFLVSFYNNEISEKSEIFDDQFSVERPDGSNFTLKIRSTKLEDSAMYFCASSEGQGHTEAFFGQGTRLTVV.